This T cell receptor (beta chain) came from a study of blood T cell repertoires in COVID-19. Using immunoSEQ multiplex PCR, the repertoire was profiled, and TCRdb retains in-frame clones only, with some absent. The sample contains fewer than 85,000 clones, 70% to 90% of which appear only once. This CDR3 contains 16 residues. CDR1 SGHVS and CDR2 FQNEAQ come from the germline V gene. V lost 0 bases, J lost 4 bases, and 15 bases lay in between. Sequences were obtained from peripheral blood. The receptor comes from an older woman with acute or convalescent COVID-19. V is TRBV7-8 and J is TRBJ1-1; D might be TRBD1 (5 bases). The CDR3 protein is CASSLAGGGLATEAFF. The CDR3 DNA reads TGTGCCAGCAGCTTAGCCGGGGGAGGGTTGGCCACTGAAGCTTTCTTT.